This TCR beta chain was sequenced for a study of T cells expressing NK-cell markers. Study information: Seropositivity for HCMV was found in seven of the eight sequenced donors, with one seronegative. Findings and caveats of the study: These clonotypes, the leaders elsewhere, also led the CD3+CD56-NKG2C+ fraction in four donors.

5'RACE template switching with UMIs produced the TCR beta cDNA. TCRdb reanalyzed the 5' RACE reads and collapses them to one entry per CDR3 protein, without DNA. Its table lists some 340,000 distinct CDR3 sequences. A remark on this clonotype: As yet, its antigen is unknown.

This CDR3 has 16 residues. Germline CDR1 is MDHEN and CDR2 is SYDVKM. The sequence came from a man aged 18-75 years in good health. The genes are TRBV28 and TRBJ2-7; no DNA is available, so the TRBD1 call from TCRdb remains unchecked. The sequenced sample consisted of blood T cells: a sorted CD56 or NKG2C T cell subset, CD4+ or CD8+ T cells, or bulk PBMC T cells (not recorded which). The CDR3 sequence: CASSFDPTGNSYEQYF.